The rows below give T cell receptor beta chains drawn from one sample of a study of control samples from healthy donors and cancer patients. Using immunoSEQ multiplex PCR, the repertoire was profiled, and TCRdb retains in-frame clones only, with some absent. The sample lists about 57,000 clones, approximately 90% occurring once. The sample comprised PBMCs. All receptors derive from a man aged 25 to 40 with colorectal cancer. Each CDR3 is given with its conserved first and last residue. The D gene is left open where the match is weak. Part of the rows lack a size; the others show once, few, many or a class for expanded clones.

v_call: TRBV6-2/TRBV6-3
clone_size: .
d_call: TRBD1
j_call: TRBJ1-1
cdr3_aa: CASSTTGGRTEAFF

v_call: TRBV24-1
clone_size: .
d_call: .
j_call: TRBJ1-2
cdr3_aa: CATSGVRADGYTF

v_call: TRBV19
clone_size: .
d_call: .
j_call: TRBJ1-6
cdr3_aa: CASSSKGNSPLHF

v_call: TRBV9
clone_size: .
d_call: .
j_call: TRBJ1-1
cdr3_aa: CASSVEANTEAFF

v_call: TRBV11-2
clone_size: .
d_call: .
j_call: TRBJ2-4
cdr3_aa: CASSTPDQMGKNIQYF

v_call: TRBV30
clone_size: .
d_call: .
j_call: TRBJ2-5
cdr3_aa: CAWSVARQETQYF

v_call: TRBV6-2/TRBV6-3
clone_size: .
d_call: .
j_call: TRBJ2-3
cdr3_aa: CASSFVRKGDTQYF

v_call: TRBV25-1
clone_size: .
d_call: TRBD1
j_call: TRBJ1-3
cdr3_aa: CASSAGDRAGNTIYF

v_call: TRBV4-3
clone_size: .
d_call: .
j_call: TRBJ1-4
cdr3_aa: CASSPLRQATNEKLFF

v_call: TRBV7-9
clone_size: .
d_call: TRBD2
j_call: TRBJ2-1
cdr3_aa: CASSRGGAWNEQFF

v_call: TRBV5-1
clone_size: .
d_call: .
j_call: TRBJ1-2
cdr3_aa: CASSLEGQSRGYTF

v_call: TRBV7-6
clone_size: .
d_call: .
j_call: TRBJ1-6
cdr3_aa: CASSPRTNYNSPLHF

v_call: TRBV5-4
clone_size: .
d_call: .
j_call: TRBJ2-1
cdr3_aa: CASSLHPEGDNEQFF

v_call: TRBV4-2
clone_size: .
d_call: .
j_call: TRBJ2-6
cdr3_aa: CASSHLIQGTGANVLTF

v_call: TRBV5-6
clone_size: .
d_call: .
j_call: TRBJ2-2
cdr3_aa: CASSLVPGHGLTGELFF

v_call: TRBV3-1/TRBV3-2
clone_size: .
d_call: TRBD2
j_call: TRBJ2-7
cdr3_aa: CASSQDGAGGPYEQYF

v_call: TRBV6-6
clone_size: .
d_call: .
j_call: TRBJ2-5
cdr3_aa: CASSYRGGGGPTQYF

v_call: TRBV19
clone_size: once
d_call: TRBD1
j_call: TRBJ1-2
cdr3_aa: CASRDLLAGGADGYTF

v_call: TRBV5-4
clone_size: .
d_call: .
j_call: TRBJ1-3
cdr3_aa: CASSLGRGRGVSGNTIYF

v_call: TRBV27
clone_size: .
d_call: .
j_call: TRBJ1-2
cdr3_aa: CASSLSPGVGYTF

v_call: TRBV6-1
clone_size: once
d_call: .
j_call: TRBJ1-4
cdr3_aa: CASSEAGARGEKLFF

v_call: TRBV2
clone_size: .
d_call: .
j_call: TRBJ1-5
cdr3_aa: CASRGGNQPQHF

v_call: TRBV10-3
clone_size: once
d_call: .
j_call: TRBJ2-7
cdr3_aa: CAISDIPGWPGTYEQYF